This section outlines one TCR beta chain sequence together with its context. This clonotype is regarded as medium-sized (0.01 to 0.1%). Its antigen has not been determined. No base quality information exists; no much larger clone differs at one position. Between the V and J ends, shortened by 4 bases and 5 bases respectively, the junction contains 5 bases. Via the germline V gene, CDR1 is SGHTA and CDR2 FQGNSA. The CDR3 runs 11 amino acids, cysteine and phenylalanine included. Only CDR3 DNA is held: 33 bases, read in frame from base 1. SuperScript III was used to reverse transcribe 500 ng RNA with primers targeting the alpha and beta constant regions. Separate alpha and beta chain libraries were generated by chain-specific third strand synthesis with multiplexing indices. To avoid primer bias, the protocol used one single primer pair to amplify every rearrangement within a chain, and the protocol also attached molecular barcodes to each cDNA molecule. T4 RNA Ligase 1 joined purified cDNA to a 5' RACE adapter that carried a random hexamer and the SP2 sequencing primer site. With slow temperature ramps used to favor optimal annealing, second strand synthesis was primed from the SP2 site with Phusion polymerase. Joined together, two random hexamer sequences that had both been added before amplification formed the 12-nucleotide barcode of each molecule. An amplification PCR of approximately 25 cycles with P5s and P7 primers came after a short first PCR that had added P5 and P7 adapter elements plus a second index. In total the libraries went through roughly 30 PCR cycles, after which the libraries were quantified on a Qubit, sized on a Bioanalyzer, and diluted to 3.5 to 5 nM. Normalized libraries were sequenced on an Illumina MiSeq with 2 x 250 paired-end kits. MinElute columns were the means by which the reverse transcription reactions were cleaned up, and the reactions were eluted into approximately 10 ul Tris-Cl. Adapter ligations ran for over 20 hours at 16 degrees C and were afterwards cleaned with AMPure XP beads at a 1:1 ratio. As for the original processing: Demultiplexed FASTQ files were processed with a modified Decombinator by which V, J, insert and barcode information was output. Sequences sharing a barcode but differing from the dominant sequence were discarded as errors, and barcodes clustered at Levenshtein distance 3 were counted to estimate original cDNA molecules. The R packages ineq, vegan, igraph and RCytoscape were used for downstream analyses, with IMGT nomenclature and CDR3 definitions applied. To avoid skew from clonal expansion, each TCR was counted once, and V gene usage was computed over distinct sequences. Similarity networks connected unique CDR3 amino acid sequences within a donor whenever two sequences differed by a single Levenshtein edit. The authors compiled published HIV-specific CDR3s (around 90 alpha, some 700 beta) and CMV-specific CDR3s (roughly twelve alpha, a few hundred beta) and searched for them in the repertoires. Lower sequence numbers were not the cause of the decreased diversity in patients, as random subsampling to size-matched repertoires showed. In-frame beta chains were kept once TCRdb had trimmed the public reads at Q25 with fastp and called clones with MiXCR. Identical CDR3 proteins give one entry, which carries the most common genes and DNA. The V and J calls were not made by the authors but by TCRdb's processing. This sample is represented by about 5,800 distinct CDR3 sequences; roughly 10% of them were singletons. The ten biggest clones cover 9.5% to 15% of the sample.

This entry belongs to a study of HIV-infected patients and healthy controls (dated by TCRdb to between 2012 and 2015). Regarding the complete study: After three months of therapy, CD4 counts in about 90% of the 16 patients increased to a modest but significant degree while remaining below normal ranges. CD8 counts showed no consistent shift during early therapy, whereas the CD4:CD8 ratio rose slightly. Viral load became undetectable in about 75% of the 16 patients by the second bleed and in all patients after a further year of therapy. Patients lacked overall T-cell lymphocytopenia, and total CDR3 counts per chain did not differ significantly from controls. The study tested whether deep TCR repertoire sequencing of HIV patients' small blood samples could capture immune perturbation and reconstitution. Summary of the overall study and its limitations: Oligoclonality may be reflected in the significantly higher mean Gini indices of HIV-infected repertoires compared with controls. Sequencing depth was restricted by the use of whole blood, which also prevented the dynamics of distinct T-cell subpopulations from being separated. Size-matched repertoire data did not replicate the apparent post-therapy recovery of the Gini index in HIV-infected patients. HLA typing of donors was not performed in the study. Healthy controls shared more CDR3s between individuals than HIV+ patients, by Jaccard index and by count of highly shared sequences. Alpha-chain CDR3s from MAIT cells occurred at high frequency in healthy controls but were severely depleted in HIV+ repertoires. Alpha-beta chain pairing was not determined in the samples. Compared with controls, HIV-infected patients showed significantly different mean usage of eight alpha and eight beta V genes. Comparisons were complicated by unequal numbers of distinct sequences between patients and controls, and rare events from HIV-infected data were overweighted by size-matching. Compared with untreated HIV+ repertoires, healthy control repertoires had roughly threefold more distinct CDR3s and a higher Shannon diversity. Processing was restricted to sixteen HIV-infected individuals, which the authors judged to be a major constraint on the generalizability of the findings. During therapy, HIV-associated CDR3s significantly decreased in frequency, while CMV-associated CDR3s did not change significantly, though most became more frequent. The observed differences in diversity were not explained by the slight differences in age and sex profiles between the study cohorts.

Whole blood was used without fractionating the cells, so the repertoire represented all peripheral T cells without sorting. For RNA extraction, an approximately 2.5 ml sample of peripheral blood was drawn into Tempus tubes. The first sixteen eligible patients were processed from the enrolled HIV-infected adults, who had not yet received antiretroviral therapy and were about to begin treatment. Patients with febrile or AIDS-related illness, tumors, hepatitis B or C coinfection, immunomodulatory therapy, recent vaccination or treatment interruptions were excluded from enrollment. Residual genomic DNA was removed with the TURBO-DNase kit and globin mRNA was depleted with GLOBINclear. The study collected pretreatment blood from HIV-infected patients just before antiretroviral therapy was started.

The clonotype comes from an adult with HIV infection. The sample in question was blood, obtained before antiretroviral therapy. The chain links TRBV7-2 with TRBJ1-1, with no reliable assignment of the D segment. The CDR3 corresponds to CASSSRTEAFF. The sequenced DNA is TGTGCCAGCAGCTCAAGGACTGAAGCTTTCTTT. Beyond the CDR3, the reference TRBV7-2 and TRBJ1-1 genes provide the residues; the full variable domain reads: GAGVSQSPSNKVTEKGKDVELRCDPISGHTALYWYRQSLGQGLEFLIYFQGNSAPDKSGLPSDRFSAERTGGSVSTLTIQRTQQEDSAVYLCASSSRTEAFFGQGTRLTVV.